Following are 27 T cell receptor beta chains from one sample sequenced in a study of cytotoxic CD8 clonotypes in ibrutinib-treated CLL. Measured with immunoSEQ multiplex PCR; TCRdb has only the in-frame clones, and not every one. The table shows about 40,000 clones, with about three quarters occurring only once. Sequenced material: PBMCs, taken at disease progression, from a patient treated with ibrutinib. The receptor source for this set is a human donor with chronic lymphocytic leukemia.

The chain recombines TRBV19 with TRBJ1-2; 9 nucleotides agree with TRBD1. The V and J ends lost 1 base and 3 bases, in that order; junction bases with no gene match: 3. The CDR3 loop spans 15 amino acids. Germline assignment: CDR1 LNHDA and CDR2 SQIVND (reference sequence). CDR3: CASSIGRTGDYGYTF. The CDR3 nucleotides read TGTGCCAGTAGTATAGGGCGGACAGGGGACTATGGCTACACCTTC.

There are a few counts of this clone. The V call is TRBV6-4, the J call TRBJ2-6; TRBD1 agrees at 12 bases. Germline CDR1 reads MRHNA; CDR2 reads SNTAGT. The junction had 6 bases not matched to a gene; V was cut back by 5 bases and J by 4 bases. This CDR3 contains 17 residues. The CDR3 loop reads CASSPGTGGSGANVLTF. In nucleotides, the CDR3 is TGTGCCAGCAGTCCCGGGACAGGGGGCTCGGGGGCCAACGTCCTGACTTTC.

This clone was seen more than once but under ten times. This chain uses TRBV19 with TRBJ1-1; 8 bases fit TRBD1. V gave up 9 bases and J gave up 0 bases; unmatched junction bases: 3. Germline V gene data show CDR1 as LNHDA and CDR2 as SQIVND (reference sequence). CDR3 length: 13 residues. CDR3 nucleotide sequence: TGTGCCAGCCAGGGACAGGTGAACACTGAAGCTTTCTTT. As protein: CASQGQVNTEAFF.

The rearrangement joins TRBV4-1 to TRBJ2-2, with a possible D match to TRBD2 (5 bases). This CDR3 is built from 16 residues. CDR1 MGHRA and CDR2 YSYEKL come from the germline V gene. V shed 1 base and J shed 5 bases, with 14 bases lying between them. CDR3 protein: CASSQAGVLYTGELFF. For the CDR3, the DNA is TGCGCCAGCAGCCAAGCCGGGGTTCTGTATACCGGGGAGCTGTTTTTT.

Only one count was recorded for this clone. This sequence joins TRBV9 and TRBJ1-2, with D maybe TRBD1 (6 bases). From germline, CDR1 is SGDLS and CDR2 YYNGEE. Trimming left V 3 bases short and J 4 bases short, with 16 bases between. CDR3 size: 15 residues. The CDR3 reads CASSALPGQTYGYTF. DNA for the CDR3: TGTGCCAGCAGCGCCCTCCCGGGACAAACCTATGGCTACACCTTC.

The V gene is TRBV19, the J gene TRBJ1-3; no reliable D call. The CDR3 covers 15 residues. Looked up from germline, CDR1 is LNHDA and CDR2 is SQIVND (reference sequence). Trimming pared 6 bases from V and 0 bases from J, leaving 12 bases between. The CDR3, as DNA: TGTGCCAGTAGAATCGGACGTCGCTCTGGAAACACCATATATTTT. As protein: CASRIGRRSGNTIYF.

The chain combines TRBV30 with TRBJ1-5, with unresolved D. Germline V gene data show CDR1 as GTSNPN and CDR2 as SVGIG (reference sequence). V was shortened by 0 bases and J by 7 bases, with 10 bases between the two germline ends. This CDR3 has 13 residues. CDR3 sequence (DNA): TGTGCCTGGAGTGTAAGTTCGGGACAGCCCCAGCATTTT. Protein sequence: CAWSVSSGQPQHF.

This sequence joins TRBV11-2 and TRBJ2-6; TRBD1 matches at 7 bases. Losses at the gene ends were 2 bases for V and 4 bases for J; bases not matched to a gene: 11. Germline loops: CDR1 SGHAT, CDR2 FQNNGV. The CDR3 loop spans 18 amino acids. CDR3 sequence (DNA): TGTGCCAGCAGCTTATGGGTTTTCACAGGGGTCGGGGCCAACGTCCTGACTTTC. Protein sequence: CASSLWVFTGVGANVLTF.

The V gene is TRBV7-9, the J gene TRBJ2-4; D gene uncertain. Germline assignment: CDR1 SEHNR and CDR2 FQNEAQ (reference sequence). The CDR3 is 13 amino acids. Trimming took 4 bases from V and 7 from J, leaving 11 bases between them. This chain's CDR3 is CASSSVQSNIQYF. CDR3 DNA sequence: TGTGCCAGCAGCTCGGTGCAATCGAACATTCAGTACTTC.

J is TRBJ2-3 and V is TRBV29-1; D is possibly TRBD2 (6 bases). Looked up from germline, CDR1 is SQVTM and CDR2 is ANQGSEA. There are 13 residues in the CDR3. V lost 1 base to trimming and J lost 6 bases, with 11 bases between them. CDR3 in DNA: TGCAGCGTTGAAGGCGCGGGGTTTGATACGCAGTATTTT. Translation: CSVEGAGFDTQYF.

The chain is built from TRBV29-1 and TRBJ1-1, with D possibly being TRBD1 (5 bases). In germline, CDR1 is SQVTM, CDR2 ANQGSEA. There are 13 residues in the CDR3. V was pared by 2 bases and J by 4 bases, with 11 bases between. The CDR3, as DNA: TGCAGCGTTGAAAGGGGCAGGGCCACTGAAGCTTTCTTT. As protein: CSVERGRATEAFF.

This chain uses TRBV18 with TRBJ1-2; possible D gene TRBD1, 6 bases. This CDR3 has 13 amino acids. The ends were cut back, 5 bases at V and 5 bases at J, with 12 bases in the middle. Germline CDR1 and CDR2: KGHSH and LQKENI. The chain's CDR3 is CASSEQGRYGYTF. CDR3 sequence (DNA): TGTGCCAGCTCAGAACAGGGCCGATATGGCTACACCTTC.

This chain uses TRBV7-8 with TRBJ1-1; possible D gene TRBD1, 6 bases. V was shortened by 6 bases and J by 0 bases, with 17 bases between the two germline ends. The germline V gene encodes CDR1 SGHVS and CDR2 FQNEAQ. The CDR3 runs 16 residues. CDR3 region: CASSKGGGPMNTEAFF. DNA for the CDR3: TGTGCCAGCAGTAAAGGGGGGGGACCCATGAACACTGAAGCTTTCTTT. Variable domain in full (rest from reference TRBV7-8 and TRBJ1-1): GAGVSQSPRYKVAKRGQDVALRCDPISGHVSLFWYQQALGQGPEFLTYFQNEAQLDKSGLPSDRFFAERPEGSVSTLKIQRTQQEDSAVYLCASSKGGGPMNTEAFFGQGTRLTVV.

This clone appeared a single time. This chain joins TRBV19 and TRBJ2-1, with TRBD2 matching 7 bases. The length of the CDR3 is 16 residues. The ends lost 2 bases at V and 0 bases at J; junction bases unmatched: 4. Germline V gives CDR1 LNHDA, CDR2 SQIVND (reference sequence). The CDR3 is CASSISGAYSYNEQFF. The DNA for the CDR3 is TGTGCCAGTAGTATAAGCGGGGCGTACTCCTACAATGAGCAGTTCTTC. The full variable domain, completed using reference TRBV19 and TRBJ2-1, is DGGITQSPKYLFRKEGQNVTLSCEQNLNHDAMYWYRQDPGQGLRLIYYSQIVNDFQKGDIAEGYSVSREKKESFPLTVTSAQKNPTAFYLCASSISGAYSYNEQFFGPGTRLTVL.

The chain employs TRBV5-4 and TRBJ2-5, with 9 bases that match TRBD2. This CDR3 has 14 residues. Germline CDR1 is SGHNT and CDR2 is YYREEE (reference sequence). V shed 2 bases, J shed 1 base, and the junction held 0 bases outside the gene matches. The CDR3 spells CASSFSGGQETQYF. CDR3 sequence (DNA): TGTGCCAGCAGCTTTAGCGGGGGCCAAGAGACCCAGTACTTC.

J is TRBJ1-5 and V is TRBV6-1; D perhaps matches TRBD1 (5 bases). V shed 4 bases and J shed 4 bases, with 17 bases lying between them. The length of the CDR3 is 16 residues. Germline V lookup: CDR1 MNHNS, CDR2 SASEGT. The CDR3 sequence is CASSVGDGWGNQPQHF. DNA of the CDR3: TGTGCCAGCAGTGTCGGGGACGGATGGGGAAATCAGCCCCAGCATTTT.

The chain couples TRBV7-6 to TRBJ2-1, with 9 bases aligning to TRBD2. The CDR3 has 15 amino acids. CDR1 SGHVS and CDR2 FNYEAQ come from the germline V gene. J was trimmed by 2 bases and V by 9 bases; bases with no gene match: 8. The CDR3 DNA sequence: TGTGCCAGTACTAACGGCGGGGGGGCCTACAATGAGCAGTTCTTC. Protein: CASTNGGGAYNEQFF.

J is TRBJ2-1 and V is TRBV4-1; 8 positions agree with TRBD2. CDR1 is MGHRA and CDR2 is YSYEKL in the germline V gene. The CDR3 contains 17 residues. Unmatched junction bases numbered 9, after V lost 1 base and J lost 4 bases. The CDR3 loop reads CASSQVPGLETYNEQFF. The CDR3, as DNA: TGCGCCAGCAGCCAAGTCCCGGGACTAGAAACTTACAATGAGCAGTTCTTC.

V and J are TRBV9 and TRBJ2-7; D gene unclear. The CDR3 is 14 residues long. V was trimmed by 0 bases and J by 3 bases, leaving 10 bases between them. Germline V gives CDR1 SGDLS, CDR2 YYNGEE. In nucleotides, the CDR3 is TGTGCCAGCAGCGTAGAGGACGGATTCTACGAGCAGTACTTC. Translation: CASSVEDGFYEQYF.

The J gene is TRBJ2-7, the V gene TRBV6-5, with 10 bases that match TRBD1. Germline trimming cut 6 bases from V and 3 bases from J; bases unmatched to any gene: 8. The CDR3 loop spans 15 amino acids. CDR1 MNHEY and CDR2 SVGAGI come from the germline V gene. CDR3 DNA: TGTGCCAGCAGACACTCGGGACAGGGGTTCTACGAGCAGTACTTC. It is translated as CASRHSGQGFYEQYF.

This rearrangement joins TRBV15 to TRBJ2-5; 15 bases match TRBD2. This CDR3 is 18 amino acids long. With 1 base clipped from V and 6 bases from J, the junction kept 9 bases outside the gene matches. Germline V gene lookup returns CDR1 LNHNV and CDR2 YYDKDF (reference sequence). CDR3 DNA sequence: TGTGCCACCAGCAGAGCGGGACTAGCGGGAGGAGATGGTCAGACCCAGTACTTC. Its protein is CATSRAGLAGGDGQTQYF.

The rearrangement joins TRBV7-2 to TRBJ2-7; D tentatively fits TRBD1 or TRBD2 (6 bases each). This CDR3 comprises 14 residues. The V gene's germline CDR1 is SGHTA and CDR2 FQGNSA. The V gene lost 5 bases and the J gene lost 2 bases, with 13 bases spanning the gap. CDR3: CASSVQGLPYEQYF. The CDR3 bases are TGTGCCAGCAGCGTACAGGGACTTCCCTACGAGCAGTACTTC.

The chain carries TRBV7-8 and TRBJ1-1, with a tentative D call TRBD1 (6 bases). V was pared by 0 bases and J by 4 bases, with 15 bases between. This CDR3 is built from 16 residues. From germline, CDR1 is SGHVS and CDR2 FQNEAQ. In nucleotides, the CDR3 is TGTGCCAGCAGCTTAGCGAGGGGGGGCTTAGGCACTGAAGCTTTCTTT. It codes for CASSLARGGLGTEAFF.

The chain has TRBV18 and TRBJ2-3; D perhaps matches TRBD1 (6 bases). Trimming shortened V by 0 bases and J by 1 base, and 11 bases separated the two germline ends. Germline CDR1 KGHSH, CDR2 LQKENI. The CDR3 consists of 16 residues. Here the CDR3 reads CASSPPGQSGTDTQYF. In DNA form, the CDR3 reads TGTGCCAGCTCACCACCGGGACAATCTGGCACAGATACGCAGTATTTT.

The chain's CDR3 is CASRRGVGETQYF. The CDR3 coding sequence is TGCGCCAGCCGTAGGGGGGTAGGGGAGACCCAGTACTTC. The V and J genes are TRBV5-1 and TRBJ2-5; D possibly uses TRBD1 or TRBD2 (6 bases each). The CDR3 has 13 amino acids. The germline V gene encodes CDR1 SGHRS and CDR2 YFSETQ. Trimming removed 7 bases at V and 5 bases at J, with 15 bases between.

This clone came up a few times. V gene TRBV7-9 combines with J gene TRBJ2-1; 14 bases line up with TRBD2. Germline assignment: CDR1 SEHNR and CDR2 FQNEAQ (reference sequence). The V gene end was trimmed by 4 bases and the J gene end by 7 bases; junction bases not matched to a gene: 9. This CDR3 contains 17 residues. This CDR3 reads CASSSHLTSGGANEQFF. The DNA for the CDR3 is TGTGCCAGCAGCTCTCACCTGACTAGCGGGGGGGCTAATGAGCAGTTCTTC.

As to this clone: This sequence may be a read error, since a much larger clone differs from it by one base. This same CDR3 is encoded by further DNA sequences in the sample. The J gene is TRBJ2-7, the V gene TRBV18; possibly TRBD2 for D (5 bases). Germline V gene lookup returns CDR1 KGHSH and CDR2 LQKENI. CDR3 size: 14 residues. Trimming stripped 3 bases from V and 2 bases from J, with 11 bases between. CDR3 sequence: CASSPPGKPYEQYF. The CDR3 nucleotides read TGTGCCAGCTCACCGCCGGGGAAGCCCTACGAGCAGTACTTC. The full variable domain, with the rest looked up from reference TRBV18 and TRBJ2-7, is NAGVMQNPRHLVRRRGQEARLRCSPMKGHSHVYWYRQLPEEGLKFMVYLQKENIIDESGMPKERFSAEFPKEGPSILRIQQVVRGDSAAYFCASSPPGKPYEQYFGPGTRLTVT.